The clone carrying this TCR beta chain was seen many times. This entry belongs to a study of spatial heterogeneity in lung cancer. The overall study: Detection of beta-chain sequences consistently exceeded that of alpha-chain sequences.

The CDR3 contains 11 residues. In germline, CDR1 is SQVTM, CDR2 ANQGSEA. The V and J ends lost 6 bases and 5 bases respectively, with 8 bases between them. Carried by each TCR cDNA molecule was a unique molecular identifier. A single record per CDR3 protein comes from TCRdb applying MiXCR to the 5' RACE reads. The sample contains over 10,000 distinct CDR3 sequences, about 3.8% of which appear only once. Regarding time point: sample taken at primary tumor resection. No cell sorting; template was whole RNA from tumor, lung tissue or PBMC. The receptor was isolated from a male donor with early-stage non-small cell lung cancer. The chain couples TRBV29-1 to TRBJ2-1; D gene uncertain. Sequences were derived from PBMCs, sampled at surgery. CDR3 sequence (DNA): TGCAGCGTAGGACCCGACAATGAGCAGTTCTTC. It encodes CSVGPDNEQFF.